In its sample, the clone carrying this T cell receptor beta chain was seen once. V lost 0 bases to trimming and J lost 2 bases, with 7 bases between them. Germline V CDR1 and CDR2: SGHTA, FQGNSA. This CDR3 has 14 amino acids. The data originate from a study of T cells after posttransplantation cyclophosphamide. This table comes from immunoSEQ multiplex PCR, and its TCRdb copy is limited to in-frame clones, with some not included. This table has 25,000 to 30,000 clones, approximately 90% appearing once. The chain employs TRBV7-2 and TRBJ2-5; D remains ambiguous. The sequencing sample was made of PBMCs. This TCR was recovered from a man between 45 and 60 years old. CDR3 residues: CASSLAVLQETQYF. As DNA, the CDR3 is TGTGCCAGCAGCTTAGCGGTACTACAAGAGACCCAGTACTTC.